This TCR beta chain is from a study of blood T cells in healthy people across ages. Through a sample-barcoded 5' primer and a J-beta primer mix, a second PCR was run for roughly 6 to 12 cycles. MiXCR was run by TCRdb on the 5' RACE reads, yielding one entry per CDR3 protein. The profile shows 1.5 million to 2 million distinct CDR3 sequences, under 30% of them singletons. Total RNA was isolated from each sample in quantities of at least 5 micrograms. Germline assignment: CDR1 DFQATT and CDR2 SNEGSKA (reference sequence). V dropped 2 bases and J dropped 0 bases, with 13 bases sitting between them. This CDR3 is 15 amino acids long.

V is TRBV20-1 and J is TRBJ2-5, with no clear D. The sequenced sample was blood. This clonotype was sampled from a woman between 25 and 40 years old in good health. CDR3 residues: CSARSISTDQETQYF. CDR3 sequence (DNA): TGCAGTGCTAGATCTATAAGTACCGACCAAGAGACCCAGTACTTC.